These 3 T cell receptor beta chains share one sample of origin, sequenced in a study of blood T cell repertoires in COVID-19. The repertoire was sequenced with immunoSEQ multiplex PCR; TCRdb's copy has only in-frame clones and lacks some. This sample has 350,000 to 400,000 clones; around nine tenths occur once, and the top ten carry 0.9% to 1%. The source material was PBMCs or T cells enriched from blood (not recorded which). The origin of the receptors is a woman between 25 and 40 years old with acute COVID-19.

This chain links TRBV6-6 with TRBJ2-7, with no clear D. V was shortened by 0 bases and J by 3 bases, with 12 bases between the two germline ends. CDR1 and CDR2 from the germline V gene are MNHNY and SVGAGI (reference sequence). The CDR3 extends over 15 amino acids. CDR3 bases: TGTGCCAGCAGTTACTCCCAGGCTAACGTCTACGAGCAGTACTTC. Encoded protein: CASSYSQANVYEQYF.

The rearrangement links TRBV21-1 to TRBJ2-7; the listed D gene, TRBD1, was not tested against the DNA. TRBV21-1 is a documented pseudogene. This CDR3 has 16 amino acids. This CDR3 reads CASSKEVGDRTYEQYF. The DNA of the CDR3 is TGTGCCAGCAGCAAAGAAGTGGGGGACAGAACCTACGAGCAGTACTTC.

The chain carries TRBV29-1 and TRBJ2-1; possibly TRBD2 for D (6 bases). Germline CDR1 is SQVTM and CDR2 is ANQGSEA. This CDR3 has 13 amino acids. Trimming took 7 bases from V and 1 from J, leaving 11 bases between them. CDR3 in amino acids: CSAVGTSYNEQFF. CDR3 DNA sequence: TGCAGCGCCGTAGGGACTTCCTACAATGAGCAGTTCTTC.